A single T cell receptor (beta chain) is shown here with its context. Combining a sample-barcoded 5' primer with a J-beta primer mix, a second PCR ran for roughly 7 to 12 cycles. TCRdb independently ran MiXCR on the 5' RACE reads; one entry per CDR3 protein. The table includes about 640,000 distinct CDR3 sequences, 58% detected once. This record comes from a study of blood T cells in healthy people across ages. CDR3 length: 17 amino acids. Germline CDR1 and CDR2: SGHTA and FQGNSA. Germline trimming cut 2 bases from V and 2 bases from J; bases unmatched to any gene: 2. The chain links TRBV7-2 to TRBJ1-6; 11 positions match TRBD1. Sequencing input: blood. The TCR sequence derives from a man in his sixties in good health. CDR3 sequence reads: CASSLMGQGAYNSPLHF. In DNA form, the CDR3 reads TGTGCCAGCAGCTTAATGGGACAGGGGGCCTATAATTCACCCCTCCACTTT.